Below, 7 T cell receptor beta chains from the same sample are listed, as sequenced in a study of human T cells and chemical hapten exposure. Specified time point: healthy volunteer bleed at 2 weeks. Total RNA was isolated from whole blood that had not been fractionated. TCRdb redid the calling of the RACE reads with MiXCR, one entry per CDR3 protein. Among some 93,000 distinct CDR3 sequences listed, about 10% were seen once. The sequenced sample was whole blood. Receptor source: a female donor in good health. Some clones in this sample may be carry-over from other donors' samples.

Many counts were recorded for this clonotype. Sequence at one end of the junction differs from germline and may be a read error. This chain uses TRBV12-3 or TRBV12-4 with TRBJ2-5, with 10 bases matching TRBD2. The CDR3 has 15 residues. CDR3 amino acids: CASSLAGEYQETQYF. CDR3 sequence (DNA): TGTGCCAGCAGTCTAGCGGGGGAGTACCAAGAGACCCAGTACTTC.

This clonotype was observed a handful of times. V and J are TRBV29-1 and TRBJ2-1; 8 positions agree with TRBD2. CDR1 is SQVTM, CDR2 ANQGSEA, per germline. V lost 4 bases and J lost 1; bases outside the gene matches: 24. The CDR3 has 21 amino acids. The CDR3 sequence is CSVVWLPGLDPRIGSYNEQFF. CDR3 nucleotide sequence: TGCAGCGTTGTTTGGTTACCGGGACTAGATCCACGCATTGGGTCCTACAATGAGCAGTTCTTC.

Ten or more counts support this clonotype. The gene calls are TRBV6-6 and TRBJ2-6; no clear D gene. Trimming stripped 2 bases from V and 0 bases from J, with 8 bases between. Germline assignment: CDR1 MNHNY and CDR2 SVGAGI (reference sequence). The CDR3 extends over 16 amino acids. The CDR3 DNA reads TGTGCCAGCAGTTACGGGTCCCTCTCTGGGGCCAACGTCCTGACTTTC. Residues: CASSYGSLSGANVLTF.

This clonotype was detected ten times or more. The genes are TRBV24-1 and TRBJ1-2; TRBD1 matches 8 bases. With 7 bases clipped from V and 3 bases from J, the junction kept 6 bases outside the gene matches. Germline values: CDR1 KGHDR, CDR2 SFDVKD. The CDR3 sequence is 14 residues long. The CDR3 loop reads CATSGTGYDYGYTF. The CDR3 DNA follows: TGTGCCACCAGCGGGACAGGCTACGACTATGGCTACACCTTC.

Many counts were recorded for this clonotype. The chain carries TRBV5-6 and TRBJ2-7, with TRBD2 identical over 8 bases. This CDR3 comprises 15 residues. V gave up 4 bases and J gave up 11 bases; unmatched junction bases: 17. Germline V CDR1 and CDR2: SGHDT, YYEEEE. Here the CDR3 DNA reads TGTGCCAGCAGCCCGCCGAGTTCGGTCGGGACTAGGGAGTACTTC. Its protein product is CASSPPSSVGTREYF. Complete variable domain (other parts from reference TRBV5-6 and TRBJ2-7): DAGVTQSPTHLIKTRGQQVTLRCSPKSGHDTVSWYQQALGQGPQFIFQYYEEEERQRGNFPDRFSGHQFPNYSSELNVNALLLGDSALYLCASSPPSSVGTREYFGPGTRLTVT.

This clonotype was seen more than once but under ten times. The rearrangement uses TRBV5-1 and TRBJ2-3; either TRBD1 or TRBD2 may fit D (5 bases each). Germline V gene sequence: CDR1 SGHRS, CDR2 YFSETQ. V lost 0 bases and J 0 bases, leaving 8 bases between the germline ends. The CDR3 covers 15 residues. The CDR3 protein is CASSLGDRSTDTQYF. CDR3 DNA: TGCGCCAGCAGCTTGGGGGACCGGAGCACAGATACGCAGTATTTT. The complete variable domain, with remaining parts taken from reference TRBV5-1 and TRBJ2-3, reads KAGVTQTPRYLIKTRGQQVTLSCSPISGHRSVSWYQQTPGQGLQFLFEYFSETQRNKGNFPGRFSGRQFSNSRSEMNVSTLELGDSALYLCASSLGDRSTDTQYFGPGTRLTVL.

There are a few counts of this clonotype. The gene calls are TRBV28 and TRBJ1-2; the D is unclear. The CDR3 has 13 amino acids. Deletions cut 6 bases from V and 0 bases from J, with 8 bases between. CDR1 is MDHEN and CDR2 is SYDVKM in the germline V gene. The CDR3 DNA sequence: TGTGCCAGCAGCGACAATTCTAACTATGGCTACACCTTC. The encoded protein is CASSDNSNYGYTF.